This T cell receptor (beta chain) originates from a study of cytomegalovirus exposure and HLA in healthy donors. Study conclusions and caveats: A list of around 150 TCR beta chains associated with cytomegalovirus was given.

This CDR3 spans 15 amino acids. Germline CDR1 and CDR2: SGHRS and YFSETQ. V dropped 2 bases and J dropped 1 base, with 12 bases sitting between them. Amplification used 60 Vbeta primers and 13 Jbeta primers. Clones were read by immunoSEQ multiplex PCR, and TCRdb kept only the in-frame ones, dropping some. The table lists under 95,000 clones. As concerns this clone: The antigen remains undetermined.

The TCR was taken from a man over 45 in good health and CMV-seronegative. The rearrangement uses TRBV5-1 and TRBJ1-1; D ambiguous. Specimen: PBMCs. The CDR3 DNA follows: TGCGCCAGCAGCTTCATCGAGAGGGCGAACACTGAAGCTTTCTTT. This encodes CASSFIERANTEAFF.